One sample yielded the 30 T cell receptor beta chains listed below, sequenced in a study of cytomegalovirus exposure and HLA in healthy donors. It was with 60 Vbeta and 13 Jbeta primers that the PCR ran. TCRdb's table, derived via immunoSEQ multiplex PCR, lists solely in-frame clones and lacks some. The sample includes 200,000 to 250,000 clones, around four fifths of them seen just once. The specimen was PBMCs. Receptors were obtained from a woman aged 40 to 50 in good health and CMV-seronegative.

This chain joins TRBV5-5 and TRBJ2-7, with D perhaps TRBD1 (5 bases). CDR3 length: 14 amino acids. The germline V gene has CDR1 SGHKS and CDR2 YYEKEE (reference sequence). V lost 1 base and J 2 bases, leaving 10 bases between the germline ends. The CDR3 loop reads CASSLSSRAYEQYF. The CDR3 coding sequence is TGTGCCAGCAGCTTGTCAAGCAGGGCCTACGAGCAGTACTTC.

The CDR3 region is CSVETGASYEQYF. The CDR3 region has the DNA TGCAGCGTTGAAACTGGGGCCTCCTACGAGCAGTACTTC. The chain employs TRBV29-1 and TRBJ2-7; D is possibly TRBD1 (5 bases). CDR1 and CDR2 (germline): SQVTM, ANQGSEA. V lost 2 bases, J lost 0 bases, and 8 bases lay in between. The CDR3 loop spans 13 amino acids.

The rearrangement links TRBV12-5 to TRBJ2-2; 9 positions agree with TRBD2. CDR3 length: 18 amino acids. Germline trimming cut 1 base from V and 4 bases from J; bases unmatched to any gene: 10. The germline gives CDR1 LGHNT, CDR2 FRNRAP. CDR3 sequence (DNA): TGTGCTAGTGGTTTGGCGCCCAGCGGGGGGATTATCACCGGGGAGCTGTTTTTT. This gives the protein CASGLAPSGGIITGELFF.

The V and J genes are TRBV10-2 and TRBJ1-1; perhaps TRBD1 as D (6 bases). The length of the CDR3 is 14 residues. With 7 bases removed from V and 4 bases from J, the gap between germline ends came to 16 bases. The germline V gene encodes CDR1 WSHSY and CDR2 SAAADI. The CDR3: CASMTFRGGTEAFF. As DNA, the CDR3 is TGCGCCAGCATGACTTTCAGGGGTGGCACTGAAGCTTTCTTT.

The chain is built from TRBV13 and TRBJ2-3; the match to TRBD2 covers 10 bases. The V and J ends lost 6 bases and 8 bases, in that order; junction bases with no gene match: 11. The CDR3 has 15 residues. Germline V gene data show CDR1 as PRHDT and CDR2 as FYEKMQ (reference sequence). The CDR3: CASSVAGGPAGTQYF. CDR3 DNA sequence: TGTGCCAGCAGTGTAGCGGGGGGCCCGGCCGGTACGCAGTATTTT.

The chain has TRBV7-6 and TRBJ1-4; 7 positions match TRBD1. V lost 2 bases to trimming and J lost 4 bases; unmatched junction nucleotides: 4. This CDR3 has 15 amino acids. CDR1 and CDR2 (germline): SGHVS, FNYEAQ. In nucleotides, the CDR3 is TGTGCCAGCAGCTTAAACAGGGGAAGTAATGAAAAACTGTTTTTT. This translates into CASSLNRGSNEKLFF.

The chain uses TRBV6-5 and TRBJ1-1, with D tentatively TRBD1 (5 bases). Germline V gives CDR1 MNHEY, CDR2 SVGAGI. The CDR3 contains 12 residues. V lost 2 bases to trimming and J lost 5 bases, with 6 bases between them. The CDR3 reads CASSYGGTEAFF. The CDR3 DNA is TGTGCCAGCAGTTACGGGGGGACTGAAGCTTTCTTT.

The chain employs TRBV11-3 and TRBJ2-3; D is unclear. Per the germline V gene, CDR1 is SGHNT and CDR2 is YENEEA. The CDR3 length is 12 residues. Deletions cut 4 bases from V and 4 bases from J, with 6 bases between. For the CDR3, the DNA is TGTGCCAGCAGCTCAATAGCAGATACGCAGTATTTT. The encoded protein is CASSSIADTQYF.

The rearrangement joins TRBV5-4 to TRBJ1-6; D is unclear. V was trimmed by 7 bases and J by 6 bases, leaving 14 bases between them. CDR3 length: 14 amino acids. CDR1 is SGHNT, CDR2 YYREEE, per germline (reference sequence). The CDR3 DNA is TGTGCCAGCCAAAGAGCAGGTCCTAATTCACCCCTCCACTTT. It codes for CASQRAGPNSPLHF.

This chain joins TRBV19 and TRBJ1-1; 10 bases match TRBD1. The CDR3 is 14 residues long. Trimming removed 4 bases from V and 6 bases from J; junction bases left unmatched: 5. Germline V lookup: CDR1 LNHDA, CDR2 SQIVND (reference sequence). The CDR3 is CASSTGQGRAEAFF. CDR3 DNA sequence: TGTGCCAGTAGTACGGGACAGGGGCGAGCTGAAGCTTTCTTT.

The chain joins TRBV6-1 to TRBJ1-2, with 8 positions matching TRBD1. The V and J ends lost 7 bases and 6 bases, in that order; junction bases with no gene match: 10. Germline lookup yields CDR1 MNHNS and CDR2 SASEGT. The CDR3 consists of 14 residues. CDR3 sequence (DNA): TGTGCCAGCACCGACCATCAGGGGGCCCATGGCTACACCTTC. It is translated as CASTDHQGAHGYTF.

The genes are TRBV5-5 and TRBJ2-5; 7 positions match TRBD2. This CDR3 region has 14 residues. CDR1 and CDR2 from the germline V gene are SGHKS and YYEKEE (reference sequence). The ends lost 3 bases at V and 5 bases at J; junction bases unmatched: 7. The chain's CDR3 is CASSSLGGVETQYF. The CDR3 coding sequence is TGTGCCAGCAGCTCTTTGGGGGGGGTGGAGACCCAGTACTTC.

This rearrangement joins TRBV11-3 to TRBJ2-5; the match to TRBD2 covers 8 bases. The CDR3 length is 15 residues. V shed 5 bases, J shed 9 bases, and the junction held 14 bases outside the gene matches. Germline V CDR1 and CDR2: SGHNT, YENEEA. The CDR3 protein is CASSPHSGARGAQYF. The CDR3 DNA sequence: TGTGCCAGCAGCCCACATAGCGGGGCCCGAGGAGCCCAGTACTTC.

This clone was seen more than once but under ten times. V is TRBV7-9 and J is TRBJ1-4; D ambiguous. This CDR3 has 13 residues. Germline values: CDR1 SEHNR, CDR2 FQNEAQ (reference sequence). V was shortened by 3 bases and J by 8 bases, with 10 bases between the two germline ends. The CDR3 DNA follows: TGTGCCAGCAGCTTGGAAACCGGGGAAAAACTGTTTTTT. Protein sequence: CASSLETGEKLFF.

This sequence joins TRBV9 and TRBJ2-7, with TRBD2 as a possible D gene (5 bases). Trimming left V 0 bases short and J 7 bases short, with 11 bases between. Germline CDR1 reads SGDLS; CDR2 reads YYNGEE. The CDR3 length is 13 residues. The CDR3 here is CASSVGGPGEQYF. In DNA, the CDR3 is TGTGCCAGCAGCGTAGGTGGTCCGGGGGAGCAGTACTTC.

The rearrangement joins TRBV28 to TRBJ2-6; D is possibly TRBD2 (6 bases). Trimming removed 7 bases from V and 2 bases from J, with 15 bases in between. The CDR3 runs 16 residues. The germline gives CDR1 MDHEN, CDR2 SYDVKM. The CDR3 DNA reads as TGTGCCAGCACCCCGCGGAGGGGAACTGGGGCCAACGTCCTGACTTTC. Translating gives CASTPRRGTGANVLTF.

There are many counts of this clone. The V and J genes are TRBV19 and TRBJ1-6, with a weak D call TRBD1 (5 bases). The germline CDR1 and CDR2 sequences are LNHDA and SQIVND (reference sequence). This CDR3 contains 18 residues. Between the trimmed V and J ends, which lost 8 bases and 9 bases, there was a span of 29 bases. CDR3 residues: CASRDLEGKREISSPLHF. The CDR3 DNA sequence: TGTGCCAGTCGGGATTTGGAGGGGAAAAGGGAGATAAGTTCACCCCTCCACTTT. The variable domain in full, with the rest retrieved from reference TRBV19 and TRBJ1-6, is DGGITQSPKYLFRKEGQNVTLSCEQNLNHDAMYWYRQDPGQGLRLIYYSQIVNDFQKGDIAEGYSVSREKKESFPLTVTSAQKNPTAFYLCASRDLEGKREISSPLHFGNGTRLTVT.

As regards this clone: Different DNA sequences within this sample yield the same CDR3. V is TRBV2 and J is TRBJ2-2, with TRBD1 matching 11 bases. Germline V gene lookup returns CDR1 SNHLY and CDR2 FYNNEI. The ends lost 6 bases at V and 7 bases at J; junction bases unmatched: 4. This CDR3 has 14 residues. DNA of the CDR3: TGTGCCAGCAGGGACAGGGGGCCGGGCGGGGAGCTGTTTTTT. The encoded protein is CASRDRGPGGELFF.

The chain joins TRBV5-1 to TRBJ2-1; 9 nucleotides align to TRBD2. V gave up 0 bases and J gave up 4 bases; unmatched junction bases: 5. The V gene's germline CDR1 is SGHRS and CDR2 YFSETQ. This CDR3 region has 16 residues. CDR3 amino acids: CASSLAGAGGYNEQFF. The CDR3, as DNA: TGCGCCAGCAGCTTGGCCGGGGCGGGGGGGTACAATGAGCAGTTCTTC.

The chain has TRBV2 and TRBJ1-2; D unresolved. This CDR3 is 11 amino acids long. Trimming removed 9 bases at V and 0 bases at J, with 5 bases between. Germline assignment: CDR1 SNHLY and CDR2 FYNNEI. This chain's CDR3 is CASHSNYGYTF. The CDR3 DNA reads TGTGCCAGTCATTCTAACTATGGCTACACCTTC.

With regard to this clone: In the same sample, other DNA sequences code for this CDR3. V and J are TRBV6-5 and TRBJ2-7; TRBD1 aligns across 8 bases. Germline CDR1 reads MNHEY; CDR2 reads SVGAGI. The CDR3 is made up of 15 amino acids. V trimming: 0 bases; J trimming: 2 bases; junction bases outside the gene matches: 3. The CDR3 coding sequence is TGTGCCAGCAGTTACTCTGACAGGGGTGCCTACGAGCAGTACTTC. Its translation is CASSYSDRGAYEQYF.

The CDR3 spells CASSPSPNTGELFF. In nucleotides, the CDR3 is TGCGCCAGCAGCCCCTCTCCGAACACCGGGGAGCTGTTTTTT. The gene calls are TRBV5-1 and TRBJ2-2; D is undetermined. V lost 4 bases and J lost 0, with 7 bases in between. From germline, CDR1 is SGHRS and CDR2 YFSETQ. The CDR3 runs 14 residues.

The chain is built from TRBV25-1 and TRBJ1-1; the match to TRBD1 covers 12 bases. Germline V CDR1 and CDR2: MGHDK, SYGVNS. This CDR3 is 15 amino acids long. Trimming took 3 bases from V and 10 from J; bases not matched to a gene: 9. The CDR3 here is CASSDPGTGGAGAFF. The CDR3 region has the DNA TGTGCCAGCAGTGACCCAGGGACAGGGGGCGCCGGAGCTTTCTTT.

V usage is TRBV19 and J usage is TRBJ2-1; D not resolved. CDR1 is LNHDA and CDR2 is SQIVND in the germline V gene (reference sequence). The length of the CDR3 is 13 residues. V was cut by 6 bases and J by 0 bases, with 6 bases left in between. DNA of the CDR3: TGTGCCAGTAGAACCGGCTCCTACAATGAGCAGTTCTTC. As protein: CASRTGSYNEQFF.

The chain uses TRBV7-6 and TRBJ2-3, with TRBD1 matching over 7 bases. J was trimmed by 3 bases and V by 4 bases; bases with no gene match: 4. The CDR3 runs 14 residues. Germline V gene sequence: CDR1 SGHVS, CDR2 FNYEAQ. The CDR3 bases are TGTGCCAGCAGCTCGGGACAGTCGACAGATACGCAGTATTTT. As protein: CASSSGQSTDTQYF.

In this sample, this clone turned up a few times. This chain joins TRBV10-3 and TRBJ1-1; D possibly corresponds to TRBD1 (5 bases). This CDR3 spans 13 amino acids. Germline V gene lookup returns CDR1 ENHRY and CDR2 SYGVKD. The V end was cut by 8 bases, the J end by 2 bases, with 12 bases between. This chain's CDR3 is CAIAQGVNTEAFF. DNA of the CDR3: TGTGCCATCGCTCAGGGTGTCAACACTGAAGCTTTCTTT.

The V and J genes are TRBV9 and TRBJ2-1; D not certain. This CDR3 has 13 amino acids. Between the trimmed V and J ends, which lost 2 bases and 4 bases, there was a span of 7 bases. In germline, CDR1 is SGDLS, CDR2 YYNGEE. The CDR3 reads CASSVNSYNEQFF. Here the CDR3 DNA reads TGTGCCAGCAGCGTTAACTCTTACAATGAGCAGTTCTTC.

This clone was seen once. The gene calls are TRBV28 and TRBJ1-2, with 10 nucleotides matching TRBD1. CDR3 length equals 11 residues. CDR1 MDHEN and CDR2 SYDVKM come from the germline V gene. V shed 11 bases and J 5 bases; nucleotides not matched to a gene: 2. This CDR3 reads CAGQGVYGYTF. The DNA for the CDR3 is TGTGCCGGACAGGGGGTATATGGCTACACCTTC.

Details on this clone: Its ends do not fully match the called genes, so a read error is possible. The CDR3 DNA reads TGTGCCAGCACCACCCACTGGCGGGGGGTTTCGAACGCCGGGGAGCTGTTTTTT. Translated: CASTTHWRGVSNAGELFF. The chain carries TRBV2 and TRBJ2-2; 8 bases align to TRBD2. CDR3 length: 18 amino acids. In germline, CDR1 is SNHLY, CDR2 FYNNEI.

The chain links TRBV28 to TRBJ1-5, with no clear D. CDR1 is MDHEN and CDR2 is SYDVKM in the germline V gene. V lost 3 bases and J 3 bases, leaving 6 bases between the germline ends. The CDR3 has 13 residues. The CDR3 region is CASSFSFNQPQHF. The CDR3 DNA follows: TGTGCCAGCAGTTTCTCTTTCAATCAGCCCCAGCATTTT.